This TCR beta chain was sequenced in a study of shared clonotypes between healthy human individuals. Study-level background: The donor pool was made up of a couple of women and a few men aged 18 to 49.

Generated by immunoSEQ multiplex PCR, the TCRdb table keeps only in-frame clones and is missing some. The sample includes 80,000 to 100,000 clones, almost 70% of them seen just once. Study-level results: Generation probabilities of non-shared clonotypes were lower (relative to those shared by all four donors).

For this clone: Antigen specificity is unknown.

V shed 5 bases and J shed 6 bases, with 20 bases lying between them. CDR3 size: 15 residues. The germline V gene encodes CDR1 SEHNR and CDR2 FQNEAQ (reference sequence). The chain has TRBV7-9 and TRBJ2-7; tentative D call: TRBD1 (5 bases). The material sequenced was memory CD8+ T cells sorted from blood. As to subset: CD45RO+ cells pooled with CCR7-negative TemRA cells. This TCR was sampled from a man aged 30-40 years in good health. Here the CDR3 reads CASSQPPGRRIEQYF. The CDR3 DNA is TGTGCCAGCAGCCAGCCCCCAGGGCGGCGAATCGAGCAGTACTTC. Together with reference TRBV7-9 and TRBJ2-7, the CDR3 gives the full variable domain: DTGVSQNPRHKITKRGQNVTFRCDPISEHNRLYWYRQTLGQGPEFLTYFQNEAQLEKSRLLSDRFSAERPKGSFSTLEIQRTEQGDSAMYLCASSQPPGRRIEQYFGPGTRLTVT.